These 5 T cell receptor beta chains share one sample of origin, sequenced in a study of OX40 agonist ivuxolimab in advanced cancers. This table comes from immunoSEQ multiplex PCR, and its TCRdb copy is limited to in-frame clones, with some not included. The sample lists 35,000 to 45,000 clones; roughly nine tenths were seen once. Specimen: CD4+ or CD8+ T cells sorted from blood, collected in a trial of the OX40 agonist ivuxolimab. Every receptor here comes from an adult with an advanced solid tumor such as melanoma, head and neck, liver or kidney cancer.

The V and J genes are TRBV6-1 and TRBJ1-2; D is undetermined. Trimming cost V 4 bases and J 6 bases, with 12 bases left between them. This CDR3 region has 13 residues. CDR1 and CDR2 from the germline V gene are MNHNS and SASEGT. This chain's CDR3 is CASSGRDRDGYTF. CDR3 nucleotides: TGTGCCAGCAGTGGCCGGGATAGAGATGGCTACACCTTC.

The CDR3 nucleotides read TGTGCCAGCAGCTCTGTGGGACCGAGGCACGAGCAGTACTTC. Its translation is CASSSVGPRHEQYF. The chain couples TRBV7-9 to TRBJ2-7, with D perhaps TRBD1 or TRBD2 (5 bases each). The germline gives CDR1 SEHNR, CDR2 FQNEAQ (reference sequence). The CDR3 is made up of 14 amino acids. V lost 4 bases and J 5 bases, leaving 15 bases between the germline ends.

The gene calls are TRBV7-9 and TRBJ2-3; TRBD1 matches at 7 bases. J gave up 1 base and V 5 bases, and 3 bases lay outside the gene matches. CDR1 and CDR2 from the germline V gene are SEHNR and FQNEAQ (reference sequence). The CDR3 is 14 residues long. In DNA, the CDR3 is TGTGCCAGCAGCCGAGACAGGGGCACAGATACGCAGTATTTT. Translation gives CASSRDRGTDTQYF.

In this sample, this clone turned up once. V is TRBV9 and J is TRBJ2-1; D remains ambiguous. This CDR3 is 15 amino acids long. Deletions cut 0 bases from V and 2 bases from J, with 9 bases between. The germline V gene has CDR1 SGDLS and CDR2 YYNGEE. CDR3 sequence: CASSVDFDTYNEQFF. In nucleotides, the CDR3 is TGTGCCAGCAGCGTAGATTTCGACACCTACAATGAGCAGTTCTTC. The variable domain in full, with the rest retrieved from reference TRBV9 and TRBJ2-1, is DSGVTQTPKHLITATGQRVTLRCSPRSGDLSVYWYQQSLDQGLQFLIQYYNGEERAKGNILERFSAQQFPDLHSELNLSSLELGDSALYFCASSVDFDTYNEQFFGPGTRLTVL.

The chain is built from TRBV10-3 and TRBJ2-2; 8 bases agree with TRBD1. Germline V CDR1 and CDR2: ENHRY, SYGVKD. Germline trimming cut 7 bases from V and 3 bases from J; bases unmatched to any gene: 7. The CDR3 runs to 15 residues. The CDR3 coding sequence is TGTGCCATCAACATGGACAGGGAGGACACCGGGGAGCTGTTTTTT. It translates to CAINMDREDTGELFF.